This T cell receptor (beta chain) was sequenced during a study of cytomegalovirus exposure and HLA in healthy donors. Study-wide points: Some TCR beta chains (more than 150 of them) were listed as cytomegalovirus-associated. Later work associated roughly 15,000 TCR beta sequences with HLA alleles at 0.05 false discovery rate.

Trimming removed 3 bases from V and 4 bases from J, with 11 bases in between. The length of the CDR3 is 14 residues. Per the germline V gene, CDR1 is SGHRS and CDR2 is YFSETQ. Healthy individuals who donated bone marrow served as the donors. 60 Vbeta and 13 Jbeta primers were used in PCR. Profiling relied on immunoSEQ multiplex PCR, and the TCRdb table lists in-frame clones only, not all of them. The sample lists 100,000 to 150,000 clones, around 85% occurring once. In the case of this clone: Its antigen remains unidentified.

This sequence joins TRBV5-1 and TRBJ2-1; tentative D call: TRBD1 (6 bases). The sequence was obtained from a man aged 18 to 35 in good health and CMV-seropositive. The sample was PBMCs. The CDR3 region has the DNA TGCGCCAGCAGCTATGAGGGGGAATACAATGAGCAGTTCTTC. Translating gives CASSYEGEYNEQFF.